These 26 T cell receptor beta chains originate from one sample sequenced in a study of OX40 agonist ivuxolimab in advanced cancers. Sequencing used immunoSEQ multiplex PCR; TCRdb keeps in-frame clones, though not all of them. In the table there are approximately 60,000 clones, 77% of which are singletons. Sequencing was performed on CD4+ or CD8+ T cells sorted from blood, taken in a trial of the OX40 agonist ivuxolimab. The receptor set was obtained from an adult with an advanced solid tumor such as melanoma, head and neck, liver or kidney cancer.

The chain is built from TRBV27 and TRBJ1-3; D is possibly TRBD1 (6 bases). With 5 bases removed from V and 0 bases from J, the gap between germline ends came to 17 bases. The germline V gene encodes CDR1 MNHEY and CDR2 SMNVEV (reference sequence). The CDR3 runs to 17 residues. The CDR3 nucleotides read TGTGCCAGCAGTCTCTGGGGGCCCCCGTACTCTGGAAACACCATATATTTT. Protein product: CASSLWGPPYSGNTIYF.

The chain carries TRBV10-3 and TRBJ2-5, with 9 bases lining up with TRBD1. Losses at the gene ends were 4 bases for V and 2 bases for J; bases not matched to a gene: 5. The V gene's germline CDR1 is ENHRY and CDR2 SYGVKD. The CDR3 is 15 residues long. The CDR3 nucleotides are TGTGCCATCAGTGGGGGGACAGGGTTTCAAGAGACCCAGTACTTC. Translation: CAISGGTGFQETQYF.

The CDR3 DNA follows: TGTGCCAGCAGAAAACAGGGGTATGAAAAACTGTTTTTT. Protein product: CASRKQGYEKLFF. The chain couples TRBV2 to TRBJ1-4, with TRBD1 matching over 7 bases. Germline loops: CDR1 SNHLY, CDR2 FYNNEI. The CDR3 covers 13 residues. V trimming: 6 bases; J trimming: 6 bases; junction bases outside the gene matches: 4.

J is TRBJ1-2 and V is TRBV2; TRBD1 agrees at 9 bases. The V gene end was trimmed by 8 bases and the J gene end by 1 base; junction bases not matched to a gene: 5. Germline CDR1 SNHLY, CDR2 FYNNEI. The CDR3 covers 14 residues. This chain's CDR3 is CASRPGQGNYGYTF. The CDR3 nucleotides read TGTGCCAGCCGTCCGGGACAGGGTAACTATGGCTACACCTTC.

The chain links TRBV15 to TRBJ1-4, with TRBD1 as a possible D gene (6 bases). The CDR3 runs 15 residues. V was clipped by 1 base and J by 2 bases, with 8 bases between them. Looked up from germline, CDR1 is LNHNV and CDR2 is YYDKDF (reference sequence). CDR3 in DNA: TGTGCCACCAGCAGAGGGGGGCTCACTAATGAAAAACTGTTTTTT. Translated, it gives CATSRGGLTNEKLFF.

This rearrangement joins TRBV27 to TRBJ1-2; 10 nucleotides match TRBD1. CDR3 length: 17 residues. Germline values: CDR1 MNHEY, CDR2 SMNVEV (reference sequence). The V segment lost 5 bases and the J segment 3 bases; nucleotides outside the gene matches: 12. CDR3 coding DNA: TGTGCCAGCAGTAGCCCCAGGACAGGGGGAAGGGACTATGGCTACACCTTC. Protein: CASSSPRTGGRDYGYTF.

This sequence joins TRBV9 and TRBJ1-3, with no clear D. CDR1 and CDR2 from the germline V gene are SGDLS and YYNGEE. This CDR3 spans 12 amino acids. V lost 7 bases and J 1 base, leaving 6 bases between the germline ends. The CDR3 reads CASSRSGNTIYF. The CDR3 region has the DNA TGTGCCAGCTCTCGGTCTGGAAACACCATATATTTT.

The count of this clone is one. This rearrangement joins TRBV10-1 to TRBJ1-5; 8 bases map to TRBD1. The germline CDR1 and CDR2 sequences are WNHNN and SYGVQD (reference sequence). J gave up 0 bases and V 7 bases, and 17 bases lay outside the gene matches. The CDR3 spans 19 residues. CDR3 loop: CASNPKGGQATNSNQPQHF. CDR3 DNA: TGCGCCAGCAACCCGAAGGGGGGACAGGCAACGAATAGCAATCAGCCCCAGCATTTT.

The rearrangement joins TRBV7-6 to TRBJ1-1; possibly TRBD1 for D (5 bases). The germline V gene has CDR1 SGHVS and CDR2 FNYEAQ. This CDR3 region has 13 residues. Between the trimmed V and J ends, which lost 4 bases and 4 bases, there was a span of 10 bases. CDR3 region: CASSSRGGTEAFF. CDR3 coding DNA: TGTGCCAGCAGCTCGCGGGGGGGCACTGAAGCTTTCTTT.

The table lists this clone with a few counts. CDR3 DNA: TGTGCCAGCAGCTTGGATGGTCTTAATTCACCCCTCCACTTT. Translated: CASSLDGLNSPLHF. The rearrangement joins TRBV5-4 to TRBJ1-6; D not resolved. V was clipped by 0 bases and J by 6 bases, with 7 bases between them. Per germline, CDR1 SGHNT and CDR2 YYREEE (reference sequence). The CDR3 is 14 residues long. The full variable domain, completed using reference TRBV5-4 and TRBJ1-6, is ETGVTQSPTHLIKTRGQQVTLRCSSQSGHNTVSWYQQALGQGPQFIFQYYREEENGRGNFPPRFSGLQFPNYSSELNVNALELDDSALYLCASSLDGLNSPLHFGNGTRLTVT.

The chain links TRBV28 to TRBJ2-7; 7 bases agree with TRBD1. Germline V gives CDR1 MDHEN, CDR2 SYDVKM. Unmatched junction bases numbered 5, after V lost 3 bases and J lost 3 bases. The CDR3 covers 14 residues. The CDR3 DNA reads TGTGCCAGCAGTTTTGAGGGGGCAGGCTACGAGCAGTACTTC. This gives the protein CASSFEGAGYEQYF.

This clone appeared a few times. The V gene is TRBV18, the J gene TRBJ1-2, with TRBD1 identical over 10 bases. CDR1 and CDR2 (germline): KGHSH, LQKENI. The CDR3 consists of 15 residues. The trim removed 6 bases at V and 3 bases at J, leaving 7 bases unmatched. The DNA for the CDR3 is TGTGCCAGCTCCCCCGGGACAGGGGTCGACTATGGCTACACCTTC. Residues: CASSPGTGVDYGYTF.

The chain employs TRBV6-1 and TRBJ1-5; unclear D gene. Germline V gene data show CDR1 as MNHNS and CDR2 as SASEGT. The CDR3 runs 16 residues. Trimming took off 3 bases at V and 4 bases at J, with 16 bases between the two ends. CDR3 sequence (DNA): TGTGCCAGCAGTGAGAGTCTGAGACCCGTAAATCAGCCCCAGCATTTT. Translation gives CASSESLRPVNQPQHF.

The V call is TRBV7-9, the J call TRBJ1-2, with no clear D. Germline V gene sequence: CDR1 SEHNR, CDR2 FQNEAQ (reference sequence). The CDR3 covers 12 residues. Trimming shortened V by 4 bases and J by 3 bases, and 6 bases separated the two germline ends. The chain's CDR3 is CASSSGDYGYTF. The CDR3 nucleotides are TGTGCCAGCAGCTCTGGCGACTATGGCTACACCTTC.

The rearrangement joins TRBV25-1 to TRBJ2-1; D call uncertain. The CDR3 is made up of 13 amino acids. Germline CDR1 reads MGHDK; CDR2 reads SYGVNS. Trimming removed 4 bases from V and 7 bases from J, with 11 bases in between. Here the CDR3 DNA reads TGTGCCAGCAGTGCATTTAACGTTAATGAGCAGTTCTTC. Encoded protein: CASSAFNVNEQFF.

The V call is TRBV4-3, the J call TRBJ1-1; TRBD1 is a possible D gene (6 bases). Trimming took 5 bases from V and 4 from J, leaving 11 bases between them. The CDR3 loop spans 13 amino acids. CDR1 and CDR2 (germline): LGHNA, YSLEER. The CDR3 sequence is CASSREGGTEAFF. The CDR3 bases are TGCGCCAGCAGCAGAGAGGGGGGCACTGAAGCTTTCTTT.

In its sample, this clone was seen once. V gene TRBV27 combines with J gene TRBJ2-6; D gene uncertain. Germline V gene data show CDR1 as MNHEY and CDR2 as SMNVEV (reference sequence). V was shortened by 5 bases and J by 0 bases, with 20 bases between the two germline ends. This CDR3 has 19 residues. The CDR3 protein is CASSLHRMDLGSGANVLTF. CDR3 sequence (DNA): TGTGCCAGCAGTCTCCACAGAATGGATCTCGGCTCTGGGGCCAACGTCCTGACTTTC.

The chain links TRBV10-1 to TRBJ1-1; D remains ambiguous. The CDR3 has 13 residues. V was pared by 6 bases and J by 1 base, with 9 bases between. Germline V CDR1 and CDR2: WNHNN, SYGVQD (reference sequence). CDR3 sequence reads: CASRVAGNTEAFF. The CDR3 nucleotides are TGCGCCAGCAGGGTAGCCGGGAACACTGAAGCTTTCTTT.

The chain couples TRBV18 to TRBJ1-2; TRBD1 aligns across 10 bases. The CDR3 covers 16 residues. J gave up 1 base and V 2 bases, and 4 bases lay outside the gene matches. The V gene's germline CDR1 is KGHSH and CDR2 LQKENI. As DNA, the CDR3 is TGTGCCAGCTCACCAGGTGGGACAGGGGTTAACTATGGCTACACCTTC. The encoded protein is CASSPGGTGVNYGYTF.

The chain employs TRBV7-2 and TRBJ2-7, with D perhaps being TRBD1 or TRBD2 (5 bases each). Germline V gives CDR1 SGHTA, CDR2 FQGNSA. The length of the CDR3 is 14 residues. V gave up 1 base and J gave up 5 bases, with 12 bases separating them. CDR3 sequence reads: CASSLGGDVNEQYF. CDR3 nucleotides: TGTGCCAGCAGCTTAGGAGGGGACGTCAACGAGCAGTACTTC. The variable domain in full, with the rest retrieved from reference TRBV7-2 and TRBJ2-7, is GAGVSQSPSNKVTEKGKDVELRCDPISGHTALYWYRQSLGQGLEFLIYFQGNSAPDKSGLPSDRFSAERTGGSVSTLTIQRTQQEDSAVYLCASSLGGDVNEQYFGPGTRLTVT.

This clone has only a few counts. The genes are TRBV30 and TRBJ1-6; the D is unclear. Trimming cost V 5 bases and J 0 bases, with 11 bases left between them. The CDR3 length is 15 residues. Germline V CDR1 and CDR2: GTSNPN, SVGIG (reference sequence). The CDR3 loop reads CAWGLGSSYNSPLHF. DNA for the CDR3: TGTGCCTGGGGCCTGGGCAGCTCCTATAATTCACCCCTCCACTTT.

The chain couples TRBV29-1 to TRBJ2-1; D might be TRBD1 (6 bases). Germline CDR1 and CDR2: SQVTM and ANQGSEA. The length of the CDR3 is 13 residues. V lost 7 bases to trimming and J lost 0 bases, with 10 bases between them. CDR3 amino acids: CSAWTASYNEQFF. The CDR3 DNA reads TGCAGCGCTTGGACAGCCTCCTACAATGAGCAGTTCTTC.

This rearrangement joins TRBV5-4 to TRBJ2-3; D possibly corresponds to TRBD2 (6 bases). V lost 1 base and J 0 bases, leaving 6 bases between the germline ends. The CDR3 spans 14 residues. Germline V gene lookup returns CDR1 SGHNT and CDR2 YYREEE (reference sequence). The CDR3 region is CASSLTSSTDTQYF. The CDR3 nucleotides are TGTGCCAGCAGCTTGACTAGCAGCACAGATACGCAGTATTTT.

This chain connects TRBV6-1 to TRBJ2-5; 12 bases match TRBD1. CDR1 is MNHNS, CDR2 SASEGT, per germline. The V gene end was trimmed by 6 bases and the J gene end by 4 bases; junction bases not matched to a gene: 6. The CDR3 sequence is 15 residues long. CDR3 amino acids: CASRDPGQGAETQYF. CDR3 sequence (DNA): TGTGCCAGCAGGGACCCGGGACAGGGGGCAGAGACCCAGTACTTC.

The J gene is TRBJ1-1, the V gene TRBV11-2; D gene uncertain. Germline CDR1 and CDR2: SGHAT and FQNNGV. V dropped 5 bases and J dropped 1 base, with 14 bases sitting between them. CDR3 length: 15 amino acids. The CDR3 bases are TGTGCCAGCAGCCGCGTCCGCGGAGGGAACACTGAAGCTTTCTTT. This codes for CASSRVRGGNTEAFF.

With respect to this clone: At one boundary the junction diverges from the germline segment, which might be a read error. The genes are TRBV5-5 and TRBJ1-6, with D perhaps TRBD1 (5 bases). CDR1 and CDR2 from the germline V gene are SGHKS and YYEKEE (reference sequence). The CDR3 sequence is 16 residues long. CDR3 in amino acids: CASTLAAGGYNSPLHF. The CDR3 nucleotides are TGTGCCAGCACCTTGGCGGCCGGGGGCTATAATTCACCCCTCCACTTT.